A selection of T cell receptor beta chains follows, all from one sample in a study of CD8+CD57+ T cells in acquired aplastic anemia. TCRdb re-derived calls from the reads in MiXCR, one entry per CDR3 protein. Of about 190,000 distinct CDR3 sequences listed, about half are singletons. The specimen was sorted CD4+, CD8+, or CD8+CD57+ T cells (not recorded which) from PBMCs. Source of these receptors: a human donor in good health, serving as a control. Each CDR3 is given with its conserved first and last residue. D genes are given only for firm matches. Part of the rows lack a size; the others show once, few, many or a class for expanded clones.

J	D	size	V	CDR3	DNA
TRBJ1-1	TRBD1	.	TRBV25-1	CASSFGQGGEAFF	TGTGCCAGCAGTTTCGGACAGGGAGGGGAAGCTTTCTTT
TRBJ2-7	.	many	TRBV7-3	CASSLGVGLEQYF	TGTGCCAGCAGCTTAGGGGTGGGGCTCGAGCAGTACTTC
TRBJ2-5	TRBD2	.	TRBV2	CASDLGLAVQETQYF	TGTGCCAGCGACCTGGGACTAGCGGTCCAAGAGACCCAGTACTTC
TRBJ2-5	TRBD1	many	TRBV6-5	CASSYSSGQGQETQYF	TGTGCCAGCAGTTACTCTTCGGGACAGGGACAAGAGACCCAGTACTTC
TRBJ2-7	.	.	TRBV20-1	CSATRGDYEQYF	TGCAGTGCTACCCGGGGAGACTACGAGCAGTACTTC
TRBJ1-4	.	.	TRBV7-2	CASSSGWGEKLFF	TGTGCCAGCAGCTCGGGGTGGGGTGAAAAACTGTTTTTT
TRBJ2-5	.	.	TRBV7-6	CARSVGETQSF	TGTGCCCGCAGCGTAGGGGAGACCCAGTCCTTC
TRBJ2-7	.	once	TRBV7-2	CASSLEDGGAEQYF	TGTGCCAGCAGCTTAGAGGATGGCGGGGCCGAGCAGTACTTC
TRBJ2-7	TRBD1	.	TRBV29-1	CSARQGAHERYF	TGCAGCGCAAGACAGGGGGCCCACGAGCGGTACTTC
TRBJ2-7	TRBD1	many	TRBV29-1	CSARIGQGSEQYF	TGCAGCGCCCGAATCGGACAGGGAAGCGAGCAGTACTTC
TRBJ2-3	.	.	TRBV15	CATSRDYTQYF	TGTGCCACCAGCAGAGACTATACGCAGTATTTT
TRBJ2-3	.	few	TRBV9	CASSVEAADTQYF	TGTGCCAGCAGCGTAGAAGCGGCAGATACGCAGTATTTT
TRBJ2-7	.	many	TRBV7-8	CASSLGAGGEQYF	TGTGCCAGCAGCTTAGGGGCAGGAGGCGAGCAGTACTTC
TRBJ2-2	.	many	TRBV19	CASSMGNTGELFF	TGTGCCAGTAGTATGGGGAACACCGGGGAGCTGTTTTTT
TRBJ2-3	TRBD1	many	TRBV19	CASSSRQGSTDTQYF	TGTGCCAGTAGTTCCCGACAGGGTTCGACCGATACGCAGTATTTT
TRBJ1-6	TRBD1	.	TRBV18	CASSPRDRVYNSPLHF	TGTGCCAGCTCACCAAGGGACAGGGTTTATAATTCACCCCTCCACTTT
TRBJ1-1	TRBD1	many	TRBV6-1	CASSERRTGVGTEAFF	TGTGCCAGCAGTGAAAGAAGGACAGGGGTAGGGACTGAAGCTTTCTTT
TRBJ1-6	.	.	TRBV19	CADKGGSPLHF	TGTGCCGACAAGGGGGGTTCACCCCTCCACTTT
TRBJ2-2	TRBD1	.	TRBV20-1	CSARDGTDTGELFF	TGCAGTGCTAGAGACGGGACAGACACCGGGGAGCTGTTTTTT
TRBJ1-1	.	few	TRBV10-3	CAISEKGNVRGTEAFF	TGTGCCATCAGTGAGAAGGGGAATGTACGAGGCACTGAAGCTTTCTTT
TRBJ1-2	.	few	TRBV20-1	CSAREAGNYGYTF	TGCAGTGCTAGAGAGGCAGGGAATTATGGCTACACCTTC
TRBJ1-3	.	many	TRBV24-1	CATSDSDDLSGNTIYF	TGTGCCACCAGTGATTCGGACGACCTCTCTGGAAACACCATATATTTT
TRBJ1-1	.	.	TRBV7-6	CASSLATRTEAFF	TGTGCCAGCAGCTTAGCCACGCGAACTGAAGCTTTCTTT
TRBJ2-7	.	.	TRBV9	CATRRGQLDEQYF	TGTGCCACCAGGAGGGGACAGCTCGACGAGCAGTACTTC
TRBJ2-7	.	.	TRBV7-2	CASSGALENLGSYEQYF	TGTGCCAGCAGCGGGGCACTCGAAAACCTAGGGTCCTACGAGCAGTACTTC
TRBJ1-6	.	few	TRBV15	CATSILGLNNSPLHF	TGTGCCACCAGCATCCTGGGCCTCAATAATTCACCCCTCCACTTT
TRBJ2-5	.	.	TRBV25-1	CASRGGGETRVRQETQYF	TGTGCCAGCAGGGGAGGGGGAGAGACCAGGGTAAGGCAAGAGACCCAGTACTTC
TRBJ2-2	.	.	TRBV2	CASTPLTDTDTGELFF	TGTGCCAGCACCCCCTTAACGGACACAGACACCGGGGAGCTGTTTTTT